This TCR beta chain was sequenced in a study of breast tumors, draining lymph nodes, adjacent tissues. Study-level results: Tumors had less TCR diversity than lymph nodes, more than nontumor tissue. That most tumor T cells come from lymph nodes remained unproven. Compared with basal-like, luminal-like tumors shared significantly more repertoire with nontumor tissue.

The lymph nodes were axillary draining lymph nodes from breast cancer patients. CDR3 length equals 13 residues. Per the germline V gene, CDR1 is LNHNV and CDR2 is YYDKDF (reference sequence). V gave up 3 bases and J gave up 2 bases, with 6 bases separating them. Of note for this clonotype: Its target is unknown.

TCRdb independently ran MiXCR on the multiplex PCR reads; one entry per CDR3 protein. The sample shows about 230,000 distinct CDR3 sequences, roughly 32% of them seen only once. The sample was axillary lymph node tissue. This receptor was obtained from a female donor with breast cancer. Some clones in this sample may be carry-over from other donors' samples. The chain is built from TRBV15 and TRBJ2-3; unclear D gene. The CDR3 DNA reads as TGTGCCACCAGCAGCTTGATCACAGATACGCAGTATTTT. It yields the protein CATSSLITDTQYF.